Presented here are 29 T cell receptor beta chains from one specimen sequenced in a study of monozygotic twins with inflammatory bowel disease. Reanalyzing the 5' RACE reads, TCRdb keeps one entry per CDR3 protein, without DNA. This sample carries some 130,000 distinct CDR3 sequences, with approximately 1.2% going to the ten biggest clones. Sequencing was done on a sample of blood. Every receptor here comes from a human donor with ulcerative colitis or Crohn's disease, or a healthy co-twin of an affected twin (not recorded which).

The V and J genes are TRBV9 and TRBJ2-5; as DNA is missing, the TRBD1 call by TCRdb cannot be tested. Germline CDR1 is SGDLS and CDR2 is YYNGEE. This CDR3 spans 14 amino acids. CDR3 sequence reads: CASSVGQGQETQYF.

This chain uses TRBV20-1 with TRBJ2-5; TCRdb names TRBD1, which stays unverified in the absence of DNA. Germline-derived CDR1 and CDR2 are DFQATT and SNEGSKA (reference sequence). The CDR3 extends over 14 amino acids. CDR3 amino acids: CSAELNDGQGAQYF.

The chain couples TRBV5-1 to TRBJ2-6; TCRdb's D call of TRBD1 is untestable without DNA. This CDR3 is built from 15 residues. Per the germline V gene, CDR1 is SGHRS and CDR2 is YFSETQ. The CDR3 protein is CASSSTGAGANVLTF. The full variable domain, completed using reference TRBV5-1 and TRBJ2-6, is KAGVTQTPRYLIKTRGQQVTLSCSPISGHRSVSWYQQTPGQGLQFLFEYFSETQRNKGNFPGRFSGRQFSNSRSEMNVSTLELGDSALYLCASSSTGAGANVLTFGAGSRLTVL.

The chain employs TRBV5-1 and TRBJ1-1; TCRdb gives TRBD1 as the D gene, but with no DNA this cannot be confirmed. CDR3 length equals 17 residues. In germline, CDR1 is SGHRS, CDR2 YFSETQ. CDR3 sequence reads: CASSLRPGGLPNTEAFF. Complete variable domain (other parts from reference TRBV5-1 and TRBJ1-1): KAGVTQTPRYLIKTRGQQVTLSCSPISGHRSVSWYQQTPGQGLQFLFEYFSETQRNKGNFPGRFSGRQFSNSRSEMNVSTLELGDSALYLCASSLRPGGLPNTEAFFGQGTRLTVV.

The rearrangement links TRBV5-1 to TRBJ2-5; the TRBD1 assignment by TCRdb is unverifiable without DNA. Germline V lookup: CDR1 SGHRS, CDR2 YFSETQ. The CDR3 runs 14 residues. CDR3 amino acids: CASSTGQGTETQYF.

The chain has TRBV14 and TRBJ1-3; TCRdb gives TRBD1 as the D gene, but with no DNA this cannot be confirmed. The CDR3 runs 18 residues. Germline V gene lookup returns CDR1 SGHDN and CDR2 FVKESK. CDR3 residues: CASSQVWGRGPSGNTIYF.

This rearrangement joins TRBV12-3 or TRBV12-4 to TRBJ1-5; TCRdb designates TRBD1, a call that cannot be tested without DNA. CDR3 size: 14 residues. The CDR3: CASRGGSDNQPQHF.

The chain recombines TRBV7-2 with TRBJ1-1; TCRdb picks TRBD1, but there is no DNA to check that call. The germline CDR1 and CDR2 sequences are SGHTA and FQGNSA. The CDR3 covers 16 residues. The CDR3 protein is CASSYYRDRGGTEAFF.

The chain's CDR3 is CASSFKNTGELFF. V is TRBV7-3 and J is TRBJ2-2. The germline gives CDR1 SGHTA, CDR2 FQGTGA. The CDR3 totals 13 residues.

This CDR3 is CASSSDRDNTVELFF. The genes are TRBV28 and TRBJ2-2; no DNA is available, so the TRBD1 call from TCRdb remains unchecked. The CDR3 loop spans 15 amino acids. Germline V lookup: CDR1 MDHEN, CDR2 SYDVKM. Full variable domain (rest looked up from reference TRBV28 and TRBJ2-2): DVKVTQSSRYLVKRTGEKVFLECVQDMDHENMFWYRQDPGLGLRLIYFSYDVKMKEKGDIPEGYSVSREKKERFSLILESASTNQTSMYLCASSSDRDNTVELFFGEGSRLTVL.

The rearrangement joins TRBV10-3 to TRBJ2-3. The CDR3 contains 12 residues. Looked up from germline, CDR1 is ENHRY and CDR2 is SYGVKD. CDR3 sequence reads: CAIREGPDTQYF.

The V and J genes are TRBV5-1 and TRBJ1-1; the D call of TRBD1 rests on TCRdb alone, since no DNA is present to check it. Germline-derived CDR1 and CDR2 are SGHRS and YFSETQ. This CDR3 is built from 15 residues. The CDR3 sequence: CASSDPRQGNTEAFF.

This CDR3 reads CASSHRTRNSPLHF. The V gene is TRBV6-6, the J gene TRBJ1-6; the TRBD1 assignment by TCRdb is unverifiable without DNA. The CDR3 runs to 14 residues. Germline V lookup: CDR1 MNHNY, CDR2 SVGAGI (reference sequence).

This CDR3 reads CASSPLAGPNTGELFF. V and J are TRBV5-1 and TRBJ2-2; absent DNA, TCRdb's TRBD2 call cannot be checked. Germline CDR1 and CDR2: SGHRS and YFSETQ. The CDR3 loop spans 16 amino acids. Looking up the rest from reference TRBV5-1 and TRBJ2-2 gives the full variable domain: KAGVTQTPRYLIKTRGQQVTLSCSPISGHRSVSWYQQTPGQGLQFLFEYFSETQRNKGNFPGRFSGRQFSNSRSEMNVSTLELGDSALYLCASSPLAGPNTGELFFGEGSRLTVL.

This chain's CDR3 is CASSFSSGSDTGELFF. The V gene is TRBV3-1, the J gene TRBJ2-2; with no DNA, the TCRdb D assignment of TRBD2 cannot be verified. The CDR3 sequence is 16 residues long. The V gene's germline CDR1 is LGHDT and CDR2 YNNKEL (reference sequence).

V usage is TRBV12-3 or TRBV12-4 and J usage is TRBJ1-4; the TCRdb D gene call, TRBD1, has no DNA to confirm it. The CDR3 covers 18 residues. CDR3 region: CASSLGAGGVIPNEKLFF.

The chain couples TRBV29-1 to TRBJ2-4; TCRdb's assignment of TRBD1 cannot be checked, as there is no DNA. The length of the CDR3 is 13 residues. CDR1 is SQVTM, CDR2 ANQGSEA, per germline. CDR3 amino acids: CSVGGDRGDIQYF.

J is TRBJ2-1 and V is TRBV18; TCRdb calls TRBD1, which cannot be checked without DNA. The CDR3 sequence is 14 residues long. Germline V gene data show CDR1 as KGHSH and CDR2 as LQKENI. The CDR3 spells CASSLSGGYNEQFF.

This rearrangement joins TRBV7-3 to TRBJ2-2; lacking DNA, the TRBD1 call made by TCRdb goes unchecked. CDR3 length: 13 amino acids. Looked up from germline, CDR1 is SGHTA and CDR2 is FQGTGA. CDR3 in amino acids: CASSTQPGGELFF. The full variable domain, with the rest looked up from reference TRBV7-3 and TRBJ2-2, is GAGVSQTPSNKVTEKGKYVELRCDPISGHTALYWYRQSLGQGPEFLIYFQGTGAADDSGLPNDRFFAVRPEGSVSTLKIQRTERGDSAVYLCASSTQPGGELFFGEGSRLTVL.

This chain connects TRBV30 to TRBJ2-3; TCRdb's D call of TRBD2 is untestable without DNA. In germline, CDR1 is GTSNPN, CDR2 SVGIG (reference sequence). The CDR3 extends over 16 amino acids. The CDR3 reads CAWSVLRVFGEDTQYF.

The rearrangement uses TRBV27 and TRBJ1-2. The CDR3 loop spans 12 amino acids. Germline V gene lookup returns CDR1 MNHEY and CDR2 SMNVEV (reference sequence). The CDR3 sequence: CASSSTADGYTF.

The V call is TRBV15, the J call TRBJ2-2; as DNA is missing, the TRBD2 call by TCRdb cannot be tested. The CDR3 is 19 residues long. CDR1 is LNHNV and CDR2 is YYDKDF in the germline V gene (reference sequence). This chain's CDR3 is CATSRLGTSGMPYTGELFF.

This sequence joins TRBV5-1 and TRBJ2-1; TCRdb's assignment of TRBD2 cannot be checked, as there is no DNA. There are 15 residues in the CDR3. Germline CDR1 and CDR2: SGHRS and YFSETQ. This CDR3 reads CASSSRDSPYNEQFF.

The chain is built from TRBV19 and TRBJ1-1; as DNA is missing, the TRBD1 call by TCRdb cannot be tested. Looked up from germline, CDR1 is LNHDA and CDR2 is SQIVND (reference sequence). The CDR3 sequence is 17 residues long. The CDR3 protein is CASSITRQVRMNTEAFF.

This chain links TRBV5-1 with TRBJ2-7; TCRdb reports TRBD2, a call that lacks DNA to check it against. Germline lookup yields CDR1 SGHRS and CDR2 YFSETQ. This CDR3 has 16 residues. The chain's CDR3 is CASSPLAGDSPYEQYF.

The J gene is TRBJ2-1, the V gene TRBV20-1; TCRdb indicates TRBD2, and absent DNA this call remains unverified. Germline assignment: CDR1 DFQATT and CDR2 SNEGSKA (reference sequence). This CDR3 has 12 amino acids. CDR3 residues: CSALAHTNEQFF.

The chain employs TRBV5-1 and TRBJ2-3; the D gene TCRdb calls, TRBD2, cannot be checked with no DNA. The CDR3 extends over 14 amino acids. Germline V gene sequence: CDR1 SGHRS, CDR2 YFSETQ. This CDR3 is CASSFGESTDTQYF.

The CDR3 reads CPSSLGGSLPPLNEKLFF. The gene calls are TRBV12-3 or TRBV12-4 and TRBJ1-4. CDR3 size: 18 residues.

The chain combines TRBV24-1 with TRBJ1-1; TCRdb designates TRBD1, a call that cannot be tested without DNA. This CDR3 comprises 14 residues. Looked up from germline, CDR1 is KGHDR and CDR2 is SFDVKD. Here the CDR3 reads CATSDSGGWAEAFF.